The present TCR beta chain was sequenced within a study of blood T cell repertoires in COVID-19. Overall study: COVID-19 samples, acute and convalescent, were from the United States, Italy and Spain. The cDNA or gDNA used as material had been derived from T cells, B-cell-depleted T cells, or PBMCs.

V was clipped by 3 bases and J by 8 bases, with 10 bases between them. The CDR3 sequence is 12 residues long. Per the germline V gene, CDR1 is SNHLY and CDR2 is FYNNEI. Per the study methods: Amplification with reference gene primers provided the estimates of nucleated cell counts. The method was immunoSEQ multiplex PCR; TCRdb's version includes in-frame clones alone and lacks a portion of them. D and trimming come from the DNA, and the V and J calls and clone size come from that table. The sample lists tens of thousands of clones, 82% seen once, with under 35% in the top ten. The rearrangement uses TRBV2 and TRBJ1-2; D uncertain. The sequenced sample was peripheral blood. The source of this sequence is a human donor in a cohort sampled during active COVID-19. CDR3 in DNA: TGTGCCAGCAGTGAGACTGGAAGGGGCTACACCTTC. This gives the protein CASSETGRGYTF.